This T cell receptor beta chain derives from a study of blood T cell repertoires in COVID-19 (TCRdb year 2020). Regarding the complete study: Samples covering the acute and convalescent phases of COVID-19 were provided by collaborators in the United States, Italy and Spain. Deeply sampled blood TCRbeta repertoires from subjects exposed to, actively infected with, or recovered from COVID-19 were included in the dataset. Nearly every sample came with metadata listing a de-identified subject ID, COVID-19 status, age in years and sex. Where available, HLA class I and class II types were obtained from metadata supplied by the sample provider rather than from assay-based typing. The repertoires were released in a freely available public database meant as a resource for research on the immune response to SARS-CoV-2. Samples came from the ongoing ImmuneRACE study (first 160 participants) plus 1,254 subjects from 6 global collaborators. The material from the prospective study consisted of cDNA or gDNA derived from T cells, B-cell-depleted T cells, or PBMCs. General findings and caveats noted by the study authors: How much clinical and demographic metadata was included differed by source and by participant, and the metadata was provided uncurated.

The CDR3 runs 14 amino acids, cysteine and phenylalanine included. The entry retains the CDR3 DNA only, 42 bases that are in frame from base 1. CDR1 MNHEY and CDR2 SMNVEV were looked up in the germline V gene (reference sequence). V drops 1 base and J drops 8 bases, leaving 9 bases in between. This clone turned up a few times. There is no known antigen for this receptor. The input lacks base qualities; no much larger clone sits a single base away. TCRbeta CDR3 regions were amplified from genomic DNA using the immunoSEQ Assay, a bias-controlled multiplex PCR. As for how the authors treated the data: Nucleated cell counts per sample were estimated from amplification of reference gene primers within the assay. To quantify the absolute abundance of each unique TCRbeta CDR3 rearrangement, sequence reads were collapsed and filtered. For each sample, productive Simpson clonality was calculated as the square root of Simpson's diversity index over productive rearrangements. The table was pulled from immuneACCESS by TCRdb, which kept in-frame rearrangements only. Such tables lose some clones; where checked, under half of the loss comes from unresolved V genes, and the rest has no known cause. That table supplies the V and J calls and clone size; D and trimming were determined from the DNA. The sample table shows some 170,000 clones, and over 80% are seen once. The ten largest clones take up about 6.7% of the sample.

In Seattle, one collaborating source enrolled patients while the infection was active and tracked those patients longitudinally over the course of disease. The collaborating institutions used their own protocols to collect whole blood in K2EDTA tubes. For TCRbeta analysis, collaborators shipped samples as frozen whole blood, isolated PBMCs, or DNA extracted from either of those sample types. The chain employs TRBV27 and TRBJ1-6; the D segment cannot be called with confidence. Sequencing used peripheral blood. The receptor comes from a woman between 40 and 50 years old with COVID-19, enrolled during active disease. The CDR3 reads as follows: CASSLLQIDSPLHF. The DNA reads as follows: TGTGCCAGCAGTTTATTACAGATAGATTCACCCCTCCACTTT.